Listed here is a single TCR beta chain. The target of this receptor is not known. Base-call qualities are not available, and no considerably larger clone is one nucleotide away. V is reduced by 0 bases and J by 3 bases, leaving a spacing of 3 bases between them. Per the germline V gene, MNHEY is the CDR1 and SVGAGI is the CDR2. The CDR3 runs 13 amino acids, cysteine and phenylalanine included. Only the CDR3 portion is preserved as DNA: 39 bases, with reading frame beginning at the first base. Using the deep immunoSEQ assay, multiplex PCR amplified TCR CDR3 regions from genomic DNA. Extracted genomic DNA from each cell subset was spread evenly across all wells of several immunoSEQ 96-well plates, with each plate serving as a replicate. Each replicate PCR for sorted subsets received around 200 ng genomic DNA, equal to roughly 29,000 T cell genomes. Purified libraries were quantified with a Qubit 3.0 fluorometer, sized on a Bioanalyzer 2100, and re-quantified with the KAPA Library Quantification kit. A separate single-read 150-cycle Illumina NextSeq 550 flow cell was used to sequence each immunoSEQ 96-well plate. The paper's processing steps were these. Because only junctional sequences without quality scores were contained in the immunoSEQ output, filtering matching that applied to full-length reads could not be performed. To assign V/J genes and CDR3, sequences were annotated using PyIR, a Python wrapper for IgBLAST v1.9, with IMGT germline references. Any read was removed if the V/J assignment was weak (E-value above 1e-6), the CDR3 was missing, or the read contained stop codons, out-of-frame junctions, or ambiguous translated residues. V3J clonotypes were defined by identical inferred V gene, J gene, and CDR3 amino acid sequence. Percentage overlap between repertoires was computed as shared unique clonotypes divided by the size of the smaller repertoire. Three approaches were used to assess repertoire richness: RTK rarefaction, the Chao1 estimator, and Recon v2.1 estimates of unobserved clonotypes. OLGA was used to compute generation probabilities for all TCRbeta clonotypes that the gDNA method yielded from four donors. The immuneACCESS repertoire file appears here via TCRdb, limited to in-frame rearrangements. These files lack a portion of the clones; in checked studies, under half of the deficit traces to unresolved V genes, and the cause of the others is not known. From that table come the V and J calls and clone size; the DNA was used to work out D and trimming. The sample data list 2 million to 2.5 million clones, and just under 95% of these were observed just once. About 1.1% of the sample lies in the top ten.

The data were obtained in a study of shared clonotypes between healthy human individuals (dated by TCRdb to 2020 to 2021). Context from the whole study: A couple of women and a few men aged 18 to 49 years were included in the cohort. For each donor, CD4 naive and CD4 memory were each run on three plates, CD8 naive on two plates, and CD8 memory on one plate. Blood TCR repertoires of 5 or 6 healthy adults were deeply sequenced to estimate repertoire size and the extent of clonotype sharing between individuals. To increase sequencing depth and limit assay-specific biases, TCR repertoire library preparation and sequencing were carried out by different laboratories using diverse techniques. Between about 0.8 and 9 billion PBMCs per donor were obtained by leukapheresis.

Overall study results and their limits: Naive subsets generally had larger estimated clonotype richness than memory subsets did. Pairwise subsampling led to the expectation that sequencing depth would affect the degree of clonotype sharing among donors. Compared with non-shared clonotypes, clonotypes shared by all four sorted-subset donors had higher generation probabilities. Only blood was sampled, and tissue TCR repertoires likely differ from those in blood. Because the study included only a small number of donors, the genetic and exposure-history diversity represented was limited. Roughly 5% of naive CD4, 3.5% of naive CD8, around 2.3% of memory CD4, and about 0.4% of memory CD8 clonotypes were shared across several donors. Even with the large sequencing depth, rarefaction of the sorted-subset datasets indicated that sequencing was incomplete.

CD8 naive samples consisted of CD45RO-negative cells that were positively selected for CCR7, yielding a CD45RA+CCR7+ population without TemRA cells. Donors were healthy HIV-negative adults with no recently reported acute infections or vaccinations. Only Caucasian adults living in Nashville, Tennessee, USA were represented among the donors. Blood was obtained by leukapheresis, after which PBMCs were separated by Ficoll-Histopaque density gradient centrifugation and cryopreserved in liquid nitrogen vapor phase. Analytical flow cytometry was used to check the purity and quantity of each magnetically sorted T cell population. Genomic DNA was isolated from each sorted fraction and quantified by UV absorbance on a Nanodrop 2000c.

The sequence derives from a man between 18 and 29 years old in good health. The sequence joins TRBV6-5 to TRBJ1-5; the D gene remains uncertain. Material: naive CD8+ T cells sorted from blood. The sample's cell subset or site, from its label and the paper: CD45RA+CCR7+. The CDR3 sequence is CASSYSFNQPQHF. The DNA is as follows: TGTGCCAGCAGTTACTCATTCAATCAGCCCCAGCATTTT.